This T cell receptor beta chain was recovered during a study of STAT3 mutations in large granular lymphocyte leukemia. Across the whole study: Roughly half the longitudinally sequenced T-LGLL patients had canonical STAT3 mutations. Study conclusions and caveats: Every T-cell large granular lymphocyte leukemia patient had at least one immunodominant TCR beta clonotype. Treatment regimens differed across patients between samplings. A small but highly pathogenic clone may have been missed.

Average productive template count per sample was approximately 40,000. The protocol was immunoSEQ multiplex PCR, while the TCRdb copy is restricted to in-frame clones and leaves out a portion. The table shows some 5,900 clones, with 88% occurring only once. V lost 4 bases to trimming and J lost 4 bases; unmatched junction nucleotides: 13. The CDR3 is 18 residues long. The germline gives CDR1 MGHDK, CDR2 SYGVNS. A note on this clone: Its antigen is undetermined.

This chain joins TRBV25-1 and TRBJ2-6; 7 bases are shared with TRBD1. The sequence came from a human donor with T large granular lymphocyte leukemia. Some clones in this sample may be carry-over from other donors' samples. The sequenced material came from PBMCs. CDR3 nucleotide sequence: TGTGCCAGCAGTGGCCATAGACAGGGTTCGACGGGGGCCAACGTCCTGACTTTC. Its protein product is CASSGHRQGSTGANVLTF.